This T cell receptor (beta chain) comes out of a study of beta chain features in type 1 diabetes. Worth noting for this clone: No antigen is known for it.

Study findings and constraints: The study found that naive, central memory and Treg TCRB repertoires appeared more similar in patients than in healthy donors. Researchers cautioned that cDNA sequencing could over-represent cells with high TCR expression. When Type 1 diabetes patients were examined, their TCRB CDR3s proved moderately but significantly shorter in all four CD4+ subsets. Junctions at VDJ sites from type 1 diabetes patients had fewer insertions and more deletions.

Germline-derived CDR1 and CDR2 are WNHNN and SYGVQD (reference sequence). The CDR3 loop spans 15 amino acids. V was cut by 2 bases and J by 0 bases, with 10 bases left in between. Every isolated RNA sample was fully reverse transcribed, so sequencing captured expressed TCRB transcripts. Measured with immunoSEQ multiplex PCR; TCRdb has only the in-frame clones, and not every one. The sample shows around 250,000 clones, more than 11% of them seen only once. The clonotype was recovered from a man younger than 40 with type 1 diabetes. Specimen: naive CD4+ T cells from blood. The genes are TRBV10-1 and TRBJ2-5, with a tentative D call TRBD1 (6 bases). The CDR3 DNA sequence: TGCGCCAGCAGTGAGGGGGCAGGGGACCAAGAGACCCAGTACTTC. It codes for CASSEGAGDQETQYF.